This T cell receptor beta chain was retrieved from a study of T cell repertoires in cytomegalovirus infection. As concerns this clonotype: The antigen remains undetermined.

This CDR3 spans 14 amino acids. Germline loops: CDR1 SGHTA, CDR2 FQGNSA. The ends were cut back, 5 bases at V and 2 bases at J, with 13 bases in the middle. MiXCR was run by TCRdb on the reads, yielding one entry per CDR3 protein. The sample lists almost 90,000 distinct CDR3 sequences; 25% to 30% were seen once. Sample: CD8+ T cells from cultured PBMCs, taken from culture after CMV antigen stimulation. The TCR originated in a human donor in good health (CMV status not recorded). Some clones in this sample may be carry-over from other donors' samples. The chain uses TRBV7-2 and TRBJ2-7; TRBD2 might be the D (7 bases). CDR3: CASSLFGGPYEQYF. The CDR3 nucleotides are TGTGCCAGCAGCCTCTTCGGGGGGCCCTACGAGCAGTACTTC.